Detailed here is one T cell receptor beta chain. Profiled with immunoSEQ multiplex PCR; TCRdb holds only in-frame clones, not every one. The data show approximately 190,000 clones, 70% to 90% seen once. This sample stems from a study of blood T cell repertoires in COVID-19. Study-level information: From T cells, B-cell-depleted T cells, or PBMCs came the material, which was cDNA or gDNA.

Participant ages covered roughly 18 to 89 years across 24 US areas. This CDR3 contains 14 residues. J lost 4 bases, V lost 6 bases, and 4 bases had no gene match. Per the germline V gene, CDR1 is MNHEY and CDR2 is SMNVEV (reference sequence). The TCR sequence derives from a woman in her thirties or forties in a cohort exposed to, infected with or recovered from COVID-19 (not recorded which). The chain recombines TRBV27 with TRBJ1-1, with 11 bases lining up with TRBD1. Material for sequencing was PBMCs or T cells enriched from blood (not recorded which). CDR3 amino acids: CASRLGTGGTEAFF. In DNA, the CDR3 is TGTGCCAGCAGACTAGGGACAGGGGGCACTGAAGCTTTCTTT.